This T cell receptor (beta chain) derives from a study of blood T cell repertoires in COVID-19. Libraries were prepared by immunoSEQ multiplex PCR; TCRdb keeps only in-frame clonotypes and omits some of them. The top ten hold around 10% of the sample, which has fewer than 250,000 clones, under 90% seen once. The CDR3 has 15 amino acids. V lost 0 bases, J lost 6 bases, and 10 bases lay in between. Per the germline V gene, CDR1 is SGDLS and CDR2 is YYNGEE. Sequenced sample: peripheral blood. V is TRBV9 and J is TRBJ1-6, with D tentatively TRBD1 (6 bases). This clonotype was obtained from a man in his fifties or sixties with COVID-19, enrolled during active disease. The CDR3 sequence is CASSVDSGVNSPLHF. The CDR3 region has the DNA TGTGCCAGCAGCGTAGACTCAGGGGTTAATTCACCCCTCCACTTT.